This note documents a single T cell receptor (beta chain) sequence. This sample is part of a study of cytotoxic CD8 clonotypes in ibrutinib-treated CLL. The overall study: Enrolment comprised some twelve relapsed/refractory and roughly 15 treatment-naive patients; fewer than 18 were IGHV unmutated. Collecting the response samples happened after a median around twelve months of treatment, with a range of 6 to 36.

Germline assignment: CDR1 SGHNT and CDR2 YYREEE (reference sequence). The CDR3 runs to 15 residues. Trimming cost V 1 base and J 6 bases; bases outside gene matches: 6. The intended depth for sequencing was 1 in 200,000 to 1 in 1 million T cells. Clones were sequenced by immunoSEQ multiplex PCR, and TCRdb holds only the in-frame ones, with some missing. The data contain fewer than 400,000 clones, roughly 71% of them singletons. The gene calls are TRBV5-4 and TRBJ2-7; 11 nucleotides align to TRBD1. The material was PBMCs, obtained after 36 months of ibrutinib treatment. The sequence was obtained from a human donor with chronic lymphocytic leukemia. The CDR3 reads CASSLKGTGGSEQYF. CDR3 sequence (DNA): TGTGCCAGCAGCTTGAAGGGGACAGGGGGGTCCGAGCAGTACTTC.